The 16 T cell receptor beta chains given below trace back to one sample, sequenced in a study of blood T cell repertoires in COVID-19. Sequencing was performed with immunoSEQ multiplex PCR; in TCRdb, only in-frame clones are kept and a portion is missing. The sample carries about 70,000 clones, 81% recorded once. The sequencing sample was made of peripheral blood. These receptors were obtained from a woman aged 70-85 years with acute or convalescent COVID-19.

The chain links TRBV28 to TRBJ2-2, with 7 bases matching TRBD2. The CDR3 loop spans 15 amino acids. Germline loops: CDR1 MDHEN, CDR2 SYDVKM. V lost 7 bases to trimming and J lost 6 bases; unmatched junction nucleotides: 11. In DNA form, the CDR3 reads TGTGCCAGCATCCTTAGCGGGCTTGAGGCCGGGGAGCTGTTTTTT. It yields the protein CASILSGLEAGELFF.

CDR3 DNA: TGCGCCAGCAGCCAAACGGCGGGGATTACAACTGAGCAGTTCTTC. This translates into CASSQTAGITTEQFF. This chain joins TRBV4-1 and TRBJ2-1; possibly TRBD2 for D (6 bases). Between the trimmed V and J ends, which lost 2 bases and 9 bases, there was a span of 17 bases. The CDR3 is 15 residues long. Per the germline V gene, CDR1 is MGHRA and CDR2 is YSYEKL.

The V and J genes are TRBV5-4 and TRBJ2-3; TRBD2 matches at 8 bases. The junction had 9 bases not matched to a gene; V was cut back by 4 bases and J by 5 bases. This CDR3 is 15 amino acids long. Germline assignment: CDR1 SGHNT and CDR2 YYREEE (reference sequence). The CDR3, as DNA: TGTGCCAGCAGCCGCGGGGGGAGTCCCCTAGATACGCAGTATTTT. It is translated as CASSRGGSPLDTQYF.

The V gene is TRBV29-1, the J gene TRBJ1-1, with D maybe TRBD1 (5 bases). The CDR3 extends over 11 amino acids. CDR1 is SQVTM, CDR2 ANQGSEA, per germline. V lost 8 bases to trimming and J lost 5 bases, with 12 bases between them. The CDR3 loop is CSPTVGTEAFF. CDR3 coding DNA: TGCAGCCCGACAGTCGGGACTGAAGCTTTCTTT. The full variable domain, rest sourced from reference TRBV29-1 and TRBJ1-1, is SAVISQKPSRDICQRGTSLTIQCQVDSQVTMMFWYRQQPGQSLTLIATANQGSEATYESGFVIDKFPISRPNLTFSTLTVSNMSPEDSSIYLCSPTVGTEAFFGQGTRLTVV.

The chain links TRBV7-2 to TRBJ1-3; D is unresolved. Trimming left V 3 bases short and J 3 bases short, with 15 bases between. The CDR3 loop spans 16 amino acids. Germline V CDR1 and CDR2: SGHTA, FQGNSA. For the CDR3, the DNA is TGTGCCAGCAGCTTTCGAAGAACAAAAAATGGAAACACCATATATTTT. This encodes CASSFRRTKNGNTIYF.

The chain combines TRBV5-1 with TRBJ2-1; 9 positions match TRBD2. Losses at the gene ends were 2 bases for V and 6 bases for J; bases not matched to a gene: 12. Germline V CDR1 and CDR2: SGHRS, YFSETQ. The CDR3 is 17 residues long. CDR3 amino acids: CASSFLVGRGGPNEQFF. As DNA, the CDR3 is TGCGCCAGCAGCTTTCTGGTTGGGCGGGGGGGCCCCAATGAGCAGTTCTTC.

The V and J genes are TRBV6-5 and TRBJ1-1, with 8 bases matching TRBD1. The CDR3 contains 14 residues. Per germline, CDR1 MNHEY and CDR2 SVGAGI. V trimming: 11 bases; J trimming: 4 bases; junction bases outside the gene matches: 12. This chain's CDR3 is CASQPGGYPTEAFF. CDR3 bases: TGTGCCTCGCAGCCAGGGGGCTATCCCACTGAAGCTTTCTTT.

The chain has TRBV3-1 (or the pseudogene TRBV3-2) and TRBJ1-1; no clear D. V lost 0 bases and J lost 4, with 12 bases in between. The CDR3 has 15 residues. Germline CDR1 reads LGHDT; CDR2 reads YNNKEL (reference sequence). The CDR3 sequence: CASSQDPGSSTEAFF. The CDR3, as DNA: TGTGCCAGCAGCCAAGATCCCGGGAGCTCCACTGAAGCTTTCTTT.

The chain is built from TRBV30 and TRBJ1-2; D remains ambiguous. Germline V CDR1 and CDR2: GTSNPN, SVGIG (reference sequence). This CDR3 region has 14 residues. Trimming removed 0 bases from V and 4 bases from J, with 12 bases in between. As DNA, the CDR3 is TGTGCCTGGAGTGTATTCGAGAGAGCCTATGGCTACACCTTC. Its translation: CAWSVFERAYGYTF.

This clone was recorded at least ten times. This sequence joins TRBV11-2 and TRBJ1-1, with TRBD1 matching over 9 bases. The CDR3 sequence is 14 residues long. The germline gives CDR1 SGHAT, CDR2 FQNNGV. With V trimmed by 6 bases and J by 3 bases, 5 bases remained unmatched. CDR3 bases: TGTGCCAGCAGGCGGGACAGGGAGTACACTGAAGCTTTCTTT. This codes for CASRRDREYTEAFF. Variable domain in full (rest from reference TRBV11-2 and TRBJ1-1): EAGVAQSPRYKIIEKRQSVAFWCNPISGHATLYWYQQILGQGPKLLIQFQNNGVVDDSQLPKDRFSAERLKGVDSTLKIQPAKLEDSAVYLCASRRDREYTEAFFGQGTRLTVV.

The chain carries TRBV18 and TRBJ2-2; 8 nucleotides agree with TRBD1. Germline lookup yields CDR1 KGHSH and CDR2 LQKENI. The CDR3 consists of 14 residues. The junction had 9 bases not matched to a gene; V was cut back by 5 bases and J by 10 bases. This chain's CDR3 is CASSAEQGAVELFF. In DNA form, the CDR3 reads TGTGCCAGCTCAGCAGAGCAGGGGGCCGTGGAGCTGTTTTTT.

The rearrangement joins TRBV18 to TRBJ2-3; TRBD1 aligns across 8 bases. Germline values: CDR1 KGHSH, CDR2 LQKENI. With V trimmed by 3 bases and J by 2 bases, 10 bases remained unmatched. The length of the CDR3 is 17 residues. CDR3 region: CASSPEVGTGYTDTQYF. CDR3 nucleotides: TGTGCCAGCTCACCGGAGGTCGGGACAGGTTACACAGATACGCAGTATTTT.

The chain is built from TRBV18 and TRBJ2-7; perhaps TRBD2 as D (5 bases). The CDR3 runs to 11 residues. The V end lost 6 bases, the J end lost 5 bases, and 8 bases lay between the germline ends. Germline lookup yields CDR1 KGHSH and CDR2 LQKENI. CDR3 nucleotides: TGTGCCAGCTCTTACGGGGACGAGCAGTACTTC. Amino acid sequence: CASSYGDEQYF. Supplemented by reference TRBV18 and TRBJ2-7, the full variable domain reads NAGVMQNPRHLVRRRGQEARLRCSPMKGHSHVYWYRQLPEEGLKFMVYLQKENIIDESGMPKERFSAEFPKEGPSILRIQQVVRGDSAAYFCASSYGDEQYFGPGTRLTVT.

J is TRBJ2-5 and V is TRBV29-1; D is undetermined. V gave up 3 bases and J gave up 2 bases, with 7 bases separating them. Germline V gene data show CDR1 as SQVTM and CDR2 as ANQGSEA. The CDR3 is 12 amino acids. The CDR3 protein is CSVEGSQETQYF. The DNA of the CDR3 is TGCAGCGTTGAGGGCAGTCAAGAGACCCAGTACTTC.

The gene calls are TRBV5-8 and TRBJ2-1, with TRBD2 matching 9 bases. Germline lookup yields CDR1 SGHTS and CDR2 YDEGEE. The CDR3 spans 17 residues. The V and J ends lost 6 bases and 0 bases, in that order; junction bases with no gene match: 10. CDR3 DNA: TGTGCCAGCACAAGTTGGCTAGCGGGACTCTCCTACAATGAGCAGTTCTTC. Translation: CASTSWLAGLSYNEQFF.

This clone was detected only a few times. The V gene is TRBV27, the J gene TRBJ2-4; possible D gene TRBD1, 6 bases. CDR3 size: 14 residues. V was pared by 4 bases and J by 6 bases, with 13 bases between. Germline V CDR1 and CDR2: MNHEY, SMNVEV (reference sequence). In DNA form, the CDR3 reads TGTGCCAGCAGTTACGGACAGAGATCAAACATTCAGTACTTC. It codes for CASSYGQRSNIQYF.